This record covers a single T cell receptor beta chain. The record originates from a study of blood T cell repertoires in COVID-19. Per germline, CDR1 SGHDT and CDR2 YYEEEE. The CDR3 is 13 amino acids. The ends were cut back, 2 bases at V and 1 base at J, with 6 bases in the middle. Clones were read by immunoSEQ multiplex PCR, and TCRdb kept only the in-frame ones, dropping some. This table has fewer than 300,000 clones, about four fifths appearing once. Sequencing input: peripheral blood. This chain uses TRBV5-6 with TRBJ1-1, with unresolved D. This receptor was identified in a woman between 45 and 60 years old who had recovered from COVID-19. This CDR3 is CASSFGKNTEAFF. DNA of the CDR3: TGTGCCAGCAGCTTCGGGAAGAACACTGAAGCTTTCTTT.